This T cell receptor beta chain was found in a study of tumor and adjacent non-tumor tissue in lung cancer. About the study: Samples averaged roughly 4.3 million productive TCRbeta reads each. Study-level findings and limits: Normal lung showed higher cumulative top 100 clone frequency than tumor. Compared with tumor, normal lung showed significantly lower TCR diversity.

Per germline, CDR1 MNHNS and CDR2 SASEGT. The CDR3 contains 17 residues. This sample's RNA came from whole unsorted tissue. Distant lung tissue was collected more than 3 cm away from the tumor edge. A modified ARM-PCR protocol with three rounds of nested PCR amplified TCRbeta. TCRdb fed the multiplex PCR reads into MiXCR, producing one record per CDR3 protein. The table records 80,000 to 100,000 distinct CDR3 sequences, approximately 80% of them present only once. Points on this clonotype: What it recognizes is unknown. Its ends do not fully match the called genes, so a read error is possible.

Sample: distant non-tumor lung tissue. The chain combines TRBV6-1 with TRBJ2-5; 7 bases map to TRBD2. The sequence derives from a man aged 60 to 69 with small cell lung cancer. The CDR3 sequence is CSSSDSPGTKMSETQYF. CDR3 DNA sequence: TGTTCCAGCAGTGACAGTCCCGGGACTAAAATGTCTGAGACCCAGTATTTC.